The sequence of this TCR beta chain was determined in a study of shared clonotypes between healthy human individuals. Only in-frame clones appear in the TCRdb table, and some are missing; sequencing was by immunoSEQ multiplex PCR. The sample contains about 590,000 clones, nearly 97% of which appear only once. In germline, CDR1 is SGHAT, CDR2 FQNNGV. The length of the CDR3 is 13 residues. V lost 1 base to trimming and J lost 4 bases, with 8 bases between them. Findings of the study overall: Non-shared clonotypes displayed generation probabilities falling below those of clonotypes present in all four donors.

The naive CD8 population came from CD45RO-negative cells selected for CCR7, without terminally differentiated effector memory CD45RA+ cells. A word on this clone: Antigen: not known.

The sequence was obtained from a woman aged 30 to 39 in good health. V and J are TRBV11-2 and TRBJ2-7; no clear D gene. Sequenced input: naive CD8+ T cells sorted from blood. The CDR3 DNA follows: TGTGCCAGCAGCTTAGCGGTTGTATACGAGCAGTACTTC. Its protein is CASSLAVVYEQYF.